This TCR beta chain derives from a study of cytomegalovirus exposure and HLA in healthy donors. General study findings and limits: TCR beta sequences reportedly predicted the HLA-A and HLA-B alleles of most subjects accurately. Reports credit the classifier with highly specific, highly sensitive diagnosis of cytomegalovirus status. It was 150 or so TCR beta chains that were listed as cytomegalovirus-associated. Follow-up analysis later connected one missense variant in DCLRE1C with trimming of TCR beta V- and J-genes.

Germline V lookup: CDR1 SGHRS, CDR2 YFSETQ. The CDR3 spans 15 residues. V was clipped by 3 bases and J by 3 bases; unmatched bases: 7. To note about this clone: Its antigen is not known.

PCR involved 60 Vbeta and 13 Jbeta primers. TCRdb keeps only in-frame clones here, not all; method: immunoSEQ multiplex PCR. The repertoire holds around 160,000 clones, with around four fifths as singletons. The chain recombines TRBV5-1 with TRBJ1-1; 8 bases are a match to TRBD1. This TCR came from a man younger than 35 in good health and CMV-seropositive. Sequencing used PBMCs. CDR3 nucleotide sequence: TGCGCCAGCAGCTCAGGGGGCGCGGAAGACACTGAAGCTTTCTTT. It is translated as CASSSGGAEDTEAFF.